This passage covers 27 T cell receptor beta chains from one sample sequenced in a study of CD8+ T cells in alopecia areata. As to treatment: oral pan-JAK inhibitor, 5-10 mg twice daily. Following RNA extraction, reverse transcription yielded cDNA that acted as the sequencing template. TCRdb's table, derived via immunoSEQ multiplex PCR, lists solely in-frame clones and lacks some. The sample has 200,000 or so clones, roughly 50% seen once. Here the sequenced sample was CD4+ T cells sorted from blood, taken at week 24, from a patient treated with tofacitinib. These receptors were taken from a human donor with alopecia areata.

Here the CDR3 DNA reads TGTGCCAGCAGCCACAGCGGGACAGGGAGGAACTATGGCTACACCTTC. This sequence encodes CASSHSGTGRNYGYTF. The chain links TRBV28 to TRBJ1-2; 9 bases are shared with TRBD1. The CDR3 covers 16 residues. Germline CDR1 MDHEN, CDR2 SYDVKM. V lost 6 bases to trimming and J lost 2 bases; unmatched junction nucleotides: 10.

The V call is TRBV29-1, the J call TRBJ2-7; the D gene is possibly TRBD1 (6 bases). This CDR3 contains 13 residues. CDR1 and CDR2 from the germline V gene are SQVTM and ANQGSEA. Trimming stripped 5 bases from V and 9 bases from J, with 20 bases between. The CDR3 DNA sequence: TGCAGCGTTCGAAACGACAGGCTTTCGAGGCAGTACTTC. Translated: CSVRNDRLSRQYF.

This chain uses TRBV19 with TRBJ2-5; the D gene could be TRBD1 or TRBD2 (6 bases each). V gave up 7 bases and J gave up 5 bases, with 14 bases separating them. This CDR3 comprises 13 residues. Germline-derived CDR1 and CDR2 are LNHDA and SQIVND (reference sequence). As DNA, the CDR3 is TGTGCCAGTACCCAGGGGACTCTTGAGACCCAGTACTTC. Protein sequence: CASTQGTLETQYF.

This clone was observed a few times. The chain has TRBV7-2 and TRBJ2-7, with 7 positions matching TRBD1. This CDR3 spans 15 amino acids. With V trimmed by 5 bases and J by 3 bases, 10 bases remained unmatched. Germline V lookup: CDR1 SGHTA, CDR2 FQGNSA. CDR3 in DNA: TGTGCCAGCAGCCCACGGGCAGGGGGTATCTACGAGCAGTACTTC. Its translation is CASSPRAGGIYEQYF.

The chain employs TRBV25-1 and TRBJ1-4; 10 bases align to TRBD1. Germline CDR1 reads MGHDK; CDR2 reads SYGVNS. The CDR3 contains 15 residues. With V trimmed by 5 bases and J by 8 bases, 8 bases remained unmatched. The CDR3 here is CASSLRTGGGEKLFF. The CDR3 nucleotides are TGTGCCAGCAGTCTCCGGACAGGGGGAGGGGAAAAACTGTTTTTT.

This rearrangement joins TRBV5-4 to TRBJ2-5; possibly TRBD2 for D (5 bases). This CDR3 comprises 13 residues. CDR1 and CDR2 from the germline V gene are SGHNT and YYREEE (reference sequence). V gave up 2 bases and J gave up 5 bases, with 10 bases separating them. CDR3 residues: CASSFLSGETQYF. In DNA form, the CDR3 reads TGTGCCAGCAGCTTTCTATCGGGGGAGACCCAGTACTTC.

This chain uses TRBV5-4 with TRBJ2-1, with a possible D match to TRBD2 (6 bases). Trimming pared 2 bases from V and 3 bases from J, leaving 9 bases between. Germline CDR1 SGHNT, CDR2 YYREEE (reference sequence). The CDR3 has 14 residues. DNA for the CDR3: TGTGCCAGCAGCTTAGGGCGGGACTACAATGAGCAGTTCTTC. Protein: CASSLGRDYNEQFF.

The chain carries TRBV20-1 and TRBJ2-7; maybe TRBD2 (6 bases). Germline values: CDR1 DFQATT, CDR2 SNEGSKA (reference sequence). V dropped 6 bases and J dropped 2 bases, with 8 bases sitting between them. This CDR3 is built from 11 residues. The CDR3 DNA reads TGCAGTGCCACGGGAGCCTACGAGCAGTACTTC. Translating it yields CSATGAYEQYF.

The rearrangement joins TRBV29-1 to TRBJ2-4, with D possibly called TRBD1 or TRBD2 (6 bases each). Per germline, CDR1 SQVTM and CDR2 ANQGSEA. The length of the CDR3 is 13 residues. The germline V and J ends were trimmed by 4 bases and 0 bases, with 7 bases remaining between them. CDR3 DNA sequence: TGCAGCGTTGGGGGGGCAGCCAAAAACATTCAGTACTTC. Residues: CSVGGAAKNIQYF.

J is TRBJ1-5 and V is TRBV7-2; D is perhaps TRBD1 (5 bases). The CDR3 is 13 residues long. Trimming removed 4 bases at V and 4 bases at J, with 8 bases between. Germline V gene lookup returns CDR1 SGHTA and CDR2 FQGNSA. The CDR3 DNA reads TGTGCCAGCAGCTGGGGGAGGAATCAGCCCCAGCATTTT. Translation gives CASSWGRNQPQHF. The full variable domain, in which reference TRBV7-2 and TRBJ1-5 provide the parts outside the CDR3, is GAGVSQSPSNKVTEKGKDVELRCDPISGHTALYWYRQSLGQGLEFLIYFQGNSAPDKSGLPSDRFSAERTGGSVSTLTIQRTQQEDSAVYLCASSWGRNQPQHFGDGTRLSIL.

This clone was counted only a few times. V and J are TRBV5-6 and TRBJ2-1; D remains ambiguous. V gave up 6 bases and J gave up 2 bases, with 15 bases separating them. Germline CDR1 reads SGHDT; CDR2 reads YYEEEE. This CDR3 is 15 amino acids long. The CDR3: CASIKTGSPYNEQFF. In DNA form, the CDR3 reads TGTGCCAGCATCAAAACGGGCAGTCCCTACAATGAGCAGTTCTTC.

CDR3 in amino acids: CASSLGTGRNQPQHF. CDR3 DNA: TGCGCCAGCAGCTTGGGGACAGGGCGCAATCAGCCCCAGCATTTT. The gene calls are TRBV5-1 and TRBJ1-5; 8 nucleotides line up with TRBD1. This CDR3 is 15 amino acids long. The J segment lost 2 bases and the V segment lost 0 bases, leaving 1 base of the junction unmatched. Germline loops: CDR1 SGHRS, CDR2 YFSETQ.

This clone was recorded a few times. The V and J genes are TRBV5-4 and TRBJ2-7; tentative D call: TRBD1 (6 bases). Germline CDR1 reads SGHNT; CDR2 reads YYREEE (reference sequence). V lost 1 base and J 1 base, leaving 12 bases between the germline ends. This CDR3 contains 15 residues. CDR3 sequence reads: CASSLPGDKSYEQYF. CDR3 sequence (DNA): TGTGCCAGCAGCTTGCCAGGGGACAAGTCCTACGAGCAGTACTTC.

The V call is TRBV4-1, the J call TRBJ1-6; unclear D gene. V was cut by 0 bases and J by 13 bases, with 10 bases left in between. Germline CDR1 MGHRA, CDR2 YSYEKL. The CDR3 spans 13 residues. CDR3 sequence: CASSQDLLGPLHF. CDR3 nucleotide sequence: TGCGCCAGCAGCCAAGATTTATTGGGGCCCCTCCACTTT.

Comments on this clone: Other nucleotide sequences in the sample specify the same CDR3. This CDR3 reads CASSLDSQETQYF. The CDR3 DNA reads TGCGCCAGCAGCTTGGACAGCCAAGAGACCCAGTACTTC. The genes are TRBV5-1 and TRBJ2-5; D gene unclear. The CDR3 contains 13 residues. Trimming took off 0 bases at V and 1 base at J, with 4 bases between the two ends. Per the germline V gene, CDR1 is SGHRS and CDR2 is YFSETQ.

The chain recombines TRBV10-3 with TRBJ2-5; possibly TRBD1 for D (5 bases). Germline CDR1 ENHRY, CDR2 SYGVKD. The V gene lost 4 bases and the J gene lost 0 bases, with 9 bases spanning the gap. The CDR3 consists of 14 residues. Here the CDR3 DNA reads TGTGCCATCAGTGTCGGCAGGGACCAAGAGACCCAGTACTTC. Its translation: CAISVGRDQETQYF.

The chain recombines TRBV7-9 with TRBJ2-5; D not certain. In germline, CDR1 is SEHNR, CDR2 FQNEAQ (reference sequence). The CDR3 has 9 amino acids. V lost 8 bases, J lost 4 bases, and 2 bases lay in between. The CDR3 loop reads CASGETQYF. In nucleotides, the CDR3 is TGTGCCAGCGGAGAGACCCAGTACTTC.

The chain carries TRBV7-2 and TRBJ2-7; D not resolved. The CDR3 loop spans 14 amino acids. Germline values: CDR1 SGHTA, CDR2 FQGNSA. Trimming took 1 base from V and 5 from J, leaving 12 bases between them. The CDR3: CASSLGFTNHEQYF. The CDR3 DNA reads TGTGCCAGCAGCTTAGGTTTCACCAACCACGAGCAGTACTTC.

The V call is TRBV7-9, the J call TRBJ1-6, with D tentatively TRBD1 (5 bases). The germline V gene encodes CDR1 SEHNR and CDR2 FQNEAQ (reference sequence). V was pared by 5 bases and J by 5 bases, with 19 bases between. The CDR3 has 17 residues. CDR3 region: CASSKGPAGQHNSPLHF. The CDR3, as DNA: TGTGCCAGCAGCAAGGGGCCCGCTGGGCAACATAATTCACCCCTCCACTTT.

This clone was picked up a small number of times. This rearrangement joins TRBV7-2 to TRBJ2-5; D not resolved. The CDR3 runs to 11 residues. The germline V and J ends were trimmed by 4 bases and 0 bases, with 0 bases remaining between them. In germline, CDR1 is SGHTA, CDR2 FQGNSA. The CDR3 loop is CASSYQETQYF. The CDR3 DNA reads TGTGCCAGCAGCTACCAAGAGACCCAGTACTTC.

This chain connects TRBV6-6 to TRBJ1-2; D is undetermined. Per germline, CDR1 MNHNY and CDR2 SVGAGI (reference sequence). The germline V and J ends were trimmed by 6 bases and 0 bases, with 14 bases remaining between them. There are 15 residues in the CDR3. Here the CDR3 DNA reads TGTGCCAGCAGCCCAAATCAGTCCTCTAACTATGGCTACACCTTC. Translated, it gives CASSPNQSSNYGYTF.

The chain carries TRBV29-1 and TRBJ2-4; 10 nucleotides align to TRBD1. The J segment lost 1 base and the V segment lost 5 bases, leaving 8 bases of the junction unmatched. CDR1 and CDR2 from the germline V gene are SQVTM and ANQGSEA. This CDR3 is built from 16 residues. The CDR3 sequence: CSVKNPGQGAKNIQYF. The CDR3, as DNA: TGCAGCGTTAAGAACCCGGGACAGGGGGCCAAAAACATTCAGTACTTC.

This clone was detected a few times. V is TRBV19 and J is TRBJ2-2; 8 positions match TRBD1. Germline CDR1 is LNHDA and CDR2 is SQIVND (reference sequence). Germline trimming cut 4 bases from V and 2 bases from J; bases unmatched to any gene: 6. The CDR3 sequence is 16 residues long. The CDR3 region has the DNA TGTGCCAGTAGTAGATTGGACAGGGACAACACCGGGGAGCTGTTTTTT. Residues: CASSRLDRDNTGELFF.

This clone was detected a few times. This rearrangement joins TRBV7-2 to TRBJ2-1; D ambiguous. Germline V gene lookup returns CDR1 SGHTA and CDR2 FQGNSA. V gave up 2 bases and J gave up 9 bases, with 11 bases separating them. This CDR3 has 13 amino acids. The CDR3 bases are TGTGCCAGCAGCTTACAGGTATCTAGTGAGCAGTTCTTC. This gives the protein CASSLQVSSEQFF. Combining the CDR3 with reference TRBV7-2 and TRBJ2-1 gives the whole variable domain GAGVSQSPSNKVTEKGKDVELRCDPISGHTALYWYRQSLGQGLEFLIYFQGNSAPDKSGLPSDRFSAERTGGSVSTLTIQRTQQEDSAVYLCASSLQVSSEQFFGPGTRLTVL.

The V gene is TRBV28, the J gene TRBJ1-2; D perhaps matches TRBD1 (5 bases). The CDR3 covers 14 residues. Trimming took 5 bases from V and 7 from J, leaving 17 bases between them. Germline CDR1 MDHEN, CDR2 SYDVKM. The CDR3 protein is CASSPEGKYSGYTF. The CDR3 DNA is TGTGCCAGCAGTCCTGAGGGGAAGTATAGTGGCTACACCTTC.

The chain recombines TRBV9 with TRBJ1-4; 11 positions agree with TRBD1. CDR3 length: 16 residues. V lost 0 bases, J lost 7 bases, and 5 bases stayed unmatched. Germline loops: CDR1 SGDLS, CDR2 YYNGEE. The CDR3 DNA reads TGTGCCAGCAGCGTAGCTGCGGGGACAGGGGGTGAAAAACTGTTTTTT. Residues: CASSVAAGTGGEKLFF.

V usage is TRBV27 and J usage is TRBJ2-2, with D uncertain. Germline values: CDR1 MNHEY, CDR2 SMNVEV (reference sequence). V was trimmed by 2 bases and J by 6 bases, leaving 4 bases between them. This CDR3 spans 12 amino acids. The CDR3 region has the DNA TGTGCCAGCAGTTTAGCGGCCGGGGAGCTGTTTTTT. It codes for CASSLAAGELFF.